This is a list of T cell receptor beta chains from one sample in a study of monozygotic twins with inflammatory bowel disease. TCRdb re-called the 5' RACE reads; one entry per CDR3 protein, DNA not given. The repertoire table contains fewer than 400,000 distinct CDR3 sequences. Material: blood. The source is a human donor with ulcerative colitis or Crohn's disease, or a healthy co-twin of an affected twin (not recorded which). CDR3s include the opening cysteine and the closing phenylalanine or tryptophan.

TRBJ2-5	TRBV7-2	CASSWISGHNQETQYF
TRBJ2-7	TRBV7-2	CASSLALSGGGMGEQYF
TRBJ2-7	TRBV6-1	CASTPGGTGGIHEQYF
TRBJ1-6	TRBV7-9	CASSPPGQNNSPLHF
TRBJ2-1	TRBV15	CATSSMRGSYNEQFF
TRBJ2-4	TRBV7-9	CASSLDGSIQYF
TRBJ2-3	TRBV5-6	CASSLVARTTDTQYF
TRBJ2-7	TRBV5-1	CASSPQGQGAYGGEQYF
TRBJ2-1	TRBV7-6	CASSLGPDNEQFF
TRBJ2-3	TRBV29-1	CSASGASGFTDTQYF
TRBJ1-2	TRBV5-1	CASSLQGAPNYGYTF
TRBJ1-4	TRBV5-1	CASSPSARATNEKLFF
TRBJ2-5	TRBV27	CASSLAKTGRQETQYF
TRBJ2-5	TRBV20-1	CSARVRGGPYQETQYF
TRBJ2-3	TRBV6-2/TRBV6-3	CASSYSMSVFADTQYF
TRBJ2-3	TRBV2	CASRNSPGRVTDTQYF
TRBJ1-1	TRBV4-3	CASSQDPGGPTEAFF
TRBJ1-5	TRBV19	CASSYGLNQPQHF
TRBJ2-1	TRBV14	CASRRQGVNEQFF
TRBJ2-7	TRBV10-3	CAISDPTEQYF
TRBJ2-7	TRBV27	CASSFLAGGPAAYEQYF
TRBJ2-1	TRBV20-1	CSAREGTSRYNERFF
TRBJ2-3	TRBV11-2	CASSERTSGGADTQYF
TRBJ1-2	TRBV7-2	CASTWNGGGGYTF
TRBJ2-1	TRBV21-1	CASSKGIRGLYPYNEQFF
TRBJ1-3	TRBV15	CATSQRPFSSGNTIYF
TRBJ2-3	TRBV5-6	CASSPLTGAADTQYF
TRBJ1-1	TRBV20-1	CSARETGTEAFF
TRBJ2-5	TRBV11-2	CASSLHLRETQYF
TRBJ2-3	TRBV12-5	CASGSGTGNTDTQYF
TRBJ2-7	TRBV30	CAWSVQVPYEQYF
TRBJ2-3	TRBV6-2/TRBV6-3	CASSHRLADTPRTDTQYF
TRBJ2-1	TRBV6-2/TRBV6-3	CASSYRLAGNNEQFF
TRBJ2-2	TRBV29-1	CSGKIAGELFF
TRBJ2-7	TRBV6-2/TRBV6-3	CASSYEIGASSYEQYF
TRBJ2-2	TRBV20-1	CSALQGTGNTGELFF
TRBJ1-1	TRBV5-1	CASSLDGPEAFF
TRBJ1-5	TRBV6-1	CASSVQGGSNQPQHF
TRBJ2-6	TRBV7-9	CASSKQGPGANVLTF
TRBJ2-4	TRBV7-2	CASKAGDPVDIQYF
TRBJ2-7	TRBV7-2	CASSLEQGSYEQYF
TRBJ2-1	TRBV4-3	CASSQANRNEQFF
TRBJ2-7	TRBV7-2	CASSLVDRVAYEQYF
TRBJ1-1	TRBV5-1	CASSLATGGSDTEAFF
TRBJ2-5	TRBV30	CAWSRQGAGETQYF
TRBJ2-2	TRBV12-3/TRBV12-4	CASSLGFAGGELFF
TRBJ1-4	TRBV6-5	CASRNTGGEKMFF
TRBJ2-7	TRBV28	CASSLWADSEDEQYF
TRBJ2-3	TRBV7-9	CASSRGDFAQYF
TRBJ1-6	TRBV6-2/TRBV6-3	CASSWTGEGSPLHF
TRBJ2-7	TRBV5-1	CASRTRQASYEQYF
TRBJ1-1	TRBV5-1	CASSLWGGEVGTEAFF
TRBJ2-5	TRBV2	CASRGRGYQETQYF
TRBJ1-1	TRBV12-3/TRBV12-4	CASRPINTEAFF
TRBJ2-7	TRBV7-2	CAGKKTSGSDEQYF
TRBJ2-7	TRBV20-1	CSAVLSAYEQYF
TRBJ2-1	TRBV5-1	CASSPWVSSYNEQFF